This T cell receptor beta chain appears in the sequencing data of a study of patients and donors after allogeneic stem cell transplantation. In its sample, this clonotype was seen a few times. One entry per CDR3 protein results from TCRdb running MiXCR on the RT-PCR reads. The sample includes about a million distinct CDR3 sequences, more than 15% of them seen just once. The CDR3 covers 15 residues. Germline V gene data show CDR1 as LGHNA and CDR2 as YSLEER. J gave up 1 base and V 3 bases, and 4 bases lay outside the gene matches. Sequences were obtained from blood, either unsorted or a sorted T cell fraction (not recorded which). The chain recombines TRBV4-3 with TRBJ2-5; TRBD1 matches 8 bases. The source of this sequence is a human donor who was either an allogeneic HSCT recipient or a stem cell or donor lymphocyte infusion donor (not recorded which). It is not recorded whose cells these are; they may come from a transplant donor. CDR3 in amino acids: CASSQGDRRQETQYF. In nucleotides, the CDR3 is TGCGCCAGCAGCCAGGGGGACAGGCGCCAAGAGACCCAGTACTTC.